These T cell receptor beta chains were read from a single sample in a study of vaccination and CD4 T cells after COVID-19. TCRdb reprocessed the PCR reads via MiXCR and lists one record per CDR3 protein. The table lists over 25,000 distinct CDR3 sequences, around 50% of them singletons. The input for sequencing was CD4+ T cells from blood, taken about 7 months after SARS-CoV-2 vaccination. These receptor sequences come from a human donor who had recovered from COVID-19. CDR3s include the opening cysteine and the closing phenylalanine or tryptophan. Each record gives: clone size, V gene, J gene, D gene, CDR3 protein, CDR3 DNA. The D gene is left open where the match is weak. Clone size is not always given. Where it is, it says once, few, many or a class for expanded clones.

NA	TRBV7-9	TRBJ2-3	NA	CASSLGGQGTDTQYF	TGTGCCAGCAGCTTAGGTGGGCAGGGTACAGATACGCAGTATTTT
few	TRBV6-5	TRBJ1-6	NA	CASSYGRGYNSPLHF	TGTGCCAGCAGTTACGGCAGGGGCTATAATTCACCCCTCCACTTT
few	TRBV20-1	TRBJ2-3	TRBD1	CSASRRDRGQDTQYF	TGCAGTGCTAGCCGCCGGGACAGGGGGCAGGATACGCAGTATTTT
NA	TRBV19	TRBJ2-3	NA	CASGHSSTDTQYF	TGTGCCAGTGGTCACAGTAGCACAGATACGCAGTATTTT
NA	TRBV7-2	TRBJ2-5	NA	CASSPSRGRETQYF	TGTGCCAGCAGCCCAAGTAGGGGTCGGGAGACCCAGTACTTC
few	TRBV27	TRBJ2-5	NA	CASAEAGSQETQYF	TGTGCCAGCGCCGAAGCCGGGTCCCAAGAGACCCAGTACTTC
NA	TRBV6-1	TRBJ2-1	NA	CASSRDSSSSYNEQFF	TGTGCCAGCAGCCGGGACTCCTCGAGCTCCTACAATGAGCAGTTCTTC
few	TRBV28	TRBJ2-5	NA	CASSTQIQETQYF	TGTGCCAGCAGTACGCAGATCCAAGAGACCCAGTACTTC
few	TRBV20-1	TRBJ1-1	NA	CSHHSGMNTEAFF	TGCAGCCACCATTCAGGGATGAACACTGAAGCTTTCTTT
NA	TRBV6-2/TRBV6-3	TRBJ2-7	TRBD2	CASSYAPWLREVYEQYF	TGTGCCAGCAGTTACGCCCCGTGGTTGCGGGAGGTCTACGAGCAGTACTTC
NA	TRBV27	TRBJ2-1	NA	CASRLVNEQFF	TGTGCCAGTCGACTAGTCAATGAGCAGTTCTTC
NA	TRBV29-1	TRBJ1-5	TRBD1	CSVEMDRVGNQPQHF	TGCAGCGTGGAGATGGACAGGGTTGGCAATCAGCCCCAGCATTTT
NA	TRBV19	TRBJ1-3	NA	CASTAARSGNTIYF	TGTGCCAGTACCGCGGCCAGATCTGGAAACACCATATATTTT
NA	TRBV10-3	TRBJ1-1	TRBD1	CAISESGTGRKTEAFF	TGTGCCATCAGTGAGAGCGGGACAGGGCGGAAGACTGAAGCTTTCTTT
NA	TRBV7-9	TRBJ2-1	TRBD2	CASSLGGDEQFF	TGTGCCAGCAGCCTGGGGGGGGATGAGCAGTTCTTC
NA	TRBV20-1	TRBJ2-7	TRBD2	CSARGQRESGEQYF	TGCAGTGCTAGGGGCCAGCGGGAGTCAGGGGAGCAGTACTTC
few	TRBV19	TRBJ1-5	NA	CASMFRLNQPQHF	TGTGCCAGTATGTTCCGGCTAAATCAGCCCCAGCATTTT
NA	TRBV7-9	TRBJ2-7	TRBD2	CASSLTSGAAYEQYF	TGTGCCAGCAGCTTGACTAGCGGCGCGGCCTACGAGCAGTACTTC
NA	TRBV7-8	TRBJ2-3	TRBD2	CASSLIAGGSTDTQYF	TGTGCCAGCAGCTTAATAGCGGGGGGTAGCACAGATACGCAGTATTTT
NA	TRBV6-1	TRBJ1-1	TRBD1	CASSRTTGGLAEAFF	TGTGCCAGCAGTCGCACGACAGGGGGCCTCGCTGAAGCTTTCTTT
NA	TRBV27	TRBJ2-7	TRBD2	CASSFGGYAGLVGFWQYF	TGTGCCAGCAGTTTTGGGGGGTATGCGGGACTAGTCGGGTTTTGGCAGTACTTC
NA	TRBV6-1	TRBJ2-1	TRBD1	CASSMAGTGANEQFF	TGTGCCAGCTCTATGGCCGGGACAGGGGCCAATGAGCAGTTCTTC
few	TRBV14	TRBJ1-5	NA	CASSLGVGGAPQHF	TGTGCCAGCAGCCTCGGAGTAGGGGGAGCGCCCCAGCATTTT
NA	TRBV19	TRBJ1-1	TRBD1	CASRQDRGQDTEAFF	TGTGCCAGTAGGCAAGACAGGGGGCAGGACACTGAAGCTTTCTTT
few	TRBV20-1	TRBJ2-5	NA	CSARSGATQETQYF	TGCAGTGCGCGAAGTGGCGCTACCCAAGAGACCCAGTACTTC
medium-sized	TRBV27	TRBJ1-5	TRBD1	CASSSDRFNQPQHF	TGTGCCAGCAGTTCGGACAGGTTCAATCAGCCCCAGCATTTT
NA	TRBV7-9	TRBJ2-5	NA	CASSLTDSSETQYF	TGTGCCAGCAGCTTAACGGACAGTTCAGAGACCCAGTACTTC
NA	TRBV27	TRBJ1-5	NA	CASSLLGGNQPQHF	TGTGCCAGCAGTTTATTGGGGGGCAATCAGCCCCAGCATTTT
few	TRBV10-3	TRBJ2-7	TRBD2	CAISEGGSLYEQYF	TGTGCCATCAGTGAGGGCGGGAGCCTCTACGAGCAGTACTTC
NA	TRBV6-1	TRBJ2-3	NA	CASSNTGDTQYF	TGTGCCAGCAGTAACACTGGGGATACGCAGTATTTT
few	TRBV7-9	TRBJ2-3	TRBD2	CASSRTSGTDTQYF	TGTGCCAGCAGCCGGACTAGCGGCACAGATACGCAGTATTTT
NA	TRBV27	TRBJ2-7	NA	CASSLGLETYEQYF	TGTGCCAGCAGTCTAGGGCTAGAAACTTACGAGCAGTACTTC
NA	TRBV20-1	TRBJ2-3	NA	CSARDLRDDADTQYF	TGCAGTGCTAGAGATCTGCGGGATGACGCAGATACGCAGTATTTT
NA	TRBV7-2	TRBJ2-2	NA	CASSLGDAGELFF	TGTGCCAGCAGCTTGGGGGACGCCGGGGAGCTGTTTTTT
NA	TRBV28	TRBJ1-5	NA	CASSPLRVGNQPQHF	TGTGCCAGCAGTCCTCTAAGGGTTGGCAATCAGCCCCAGCATTTT
NA	TRBV7-8	TRBJ2-7	NA	CASSPTPQHRGEQYF	TGTGCCAGCAGCCCGACCCCGCAGCATCGGGGCGAGCAGTACTTC
NA	TRBV28	TRBJ1-1	TRBD1	CASFTGGASYSDTEAFF	TGTGCCAGCTTTACAGGGGGCGCATCCTATAGTGATACTGAAGCTTTCTTT
NA	TRBV6-2/TRBV6-3	TRBJ2-5	TRBD2	CASSRPGGSQETQYF	TGTGCCAGCAGCCGCCCGGGGGGGTCCCAAGAGACCCAGTACTTC
NA	TRBV6-5	TRBJ2-7	TRBD2	CASSYASGRQSSYEQYF	TGTGCCAGCAGTTACGCTAGCGGGAGGCAAAGCTCCTACGAGCAGTACTTC
NA	TRBV7-2	TRBJ2-2	NA	CASSPGLGTGELFF	TGTGCCAGCAGCCCCGGCTTAGGGACCGGGGAGCTGTTTTTT
few	TRBV7-8	TRBJ2-7	TRBD2	CASSPLTSASYEQYF	TGTGCCAGCAGCCCACTGACTAGCGCTTCCTACGAGCAGTACTTC
few	TRBV20-1	TRBJ1-2	TRBD1	CSTGGFGYGYTF	TGCAGCACAGGGGGGTTCGGCTATGGCTACACCTTC
few	TRBV28	TRBJ2-3	TRBD2	CASTAPGLAADTQYF	TGTGCCAGCACGGCGCCGGGACTAGCAGCAGATACGCAGTATTTT
NA	TRBV20-1	TRBJ1-1	NA	CSARDEEAGLPEAFF	TGCAGTGCTAGAGATGAGGAGGCAGGGCTCCCTGAAGCTTTCTTT
NA	TRBV19	TRBJ1-5	NA	CASGAYSNQPQHF	TGTGCCAGCGGGGCCTATAGCAATCAGCCCCAGCATTTT
NA	TRBV2	TRBJ1-5	NA	CASSEGGPVPQHF	TGTGCCAGCAGTGAAGGGGGCCCGGTCCCCCAGCATTTT
NA	TRBV27	TRBJ1-1	NA	CASSRTFPTEAFF	TGTGCCAGCAGCAGGACATTCCCCACTGAAGCTTTCTTT
once	TRBV4-2	TRBJ2-7	NA	CASSHEESSSYEQYF	TGTGCCAGCAGCCACGAGGAGTCCAGCTCCTACGAGCAGTACTTC
NA	TRBV7-2	TRBJ2-3	NA	CASGRDTQYF	TGTGCCAGCGGTAGAGATACGCAGTATTTT
few	TRBV7-3	TRBJ2-7	TRBD2	CASSPLAGASEQYF	TGTGCCAGCAGCCCGTTAGCGGGAGCCAGCGAGCAGTACTTC
NA	TRBV7-6	TRBJ2-7	TRBD2	CASSAGLASEQYF	TGTGCCAGCAGCGCGGGACTAGCATCCGAGCAGTACTTC
few	TRBV20-1	TRBJ2-7	TRBD2	CSTPGLARSRSYEQYF	TGCAGTACACCGGGACTAGCGCGTTCTAGGTCCTACGAGCAGTACTTC
NA	TRBV6-1	TRBJ2-5	TRBD2	CASSRGTRQETQYF	TGTGCCAGCAGCCGAGGGACTAGACAAGAGACCCAGTACTTC
NA	TRBV11-2	TRBJ2-5	TRBD1	CASSLGPTTGIETRYF	TGTGCCAGCAGCCTAGGGCCAACGACAGGGATTGAGACCCGGTACTTC
few	TRBV6-1	TRBJ1-5	NA	CASSGSHDSNQPQHF	TGTGCCAGCAGTGGATCACATGATAGCAATCAGCCCCAGCATTTT
NA	TRBV6-1	TRBJ1-6	NA	CASSEGGYSPLHF	TGTGCCAGCAGTGAGGGGGGTTATTCACCCCTCCACTTT